This T cell receptor beta chain stems from a study of T cells after yellow fever vaccination (dated by TCRdb to between 2019 and 2020). Concerning the study at large: The SMART-Seq v4 Ultra Low Input RNA kit was used to prepare libraries from fractions with low cell numbers. To follow T-cell clones before and after primary and booster YFV17D yellow fever vaccination, bulk TCR alpha and beta repertoires were sequenced over time. Two healthy male donors, one aged 18 to 30 and one aged 30 to 40 years, were included in the cohort. Blood was collected at multiple timepoints before and after primary and secondary immunization, and bulk PBMC replicates and cell subsets were isolated. The research as a whole found: A small share of clonotypes occurred in both CD4 and CD8 compartments, likely arising from convergent recombination. Most clones expanded after primary vaccination were re-detected after the booster (almost 98% of CD4 and roughly 85% of CD8), suggesting broad memory maintenance. The secondary T-cell response was weaker than the primary response but faster, peaking on day 5 instead of day 15. The study included only a couple of donors, which limits how far the findings can be generalized. Because abundant contaminating clonotypes from the bulk population could be contained in FACS-sorted repertoires, computational filtering was required.

Counted from cysteine to phenylalanine, this CDR3 has 14 amino acids. This entry keeps only the CDR3 DNA: 42 bases, framed from base 1. V was cut back by 4 bases and J by 4 bases, leaving a gap of 11 bases between them. The treatment or condition label corresponds to: live attenuated yellow fever vaccine strain. At every blood-draw timepoint, two biological replicates of bulk PBMCs were collected. A standard Ficoll-Paque protocol was used to isolate PBMCs from peripheral blood. TriZol was used to extract RNA from bulk PBMCs, from CD4 and CD8 fractions, and from dextramer-positive and dextramer-negative fractions. Synthesis of TCR cDNA relied on 5'RACE template switching, a step that introduced a universal primer site along with unique molecular identifiers. Priming for cDNA synthesis came from both the TCR alpha and TCR beta constant segments. Library amplification used two PCR steps, and the second PCR step added sample barcodes and sequencing adapters. Libraries were sequenced on Illumina HiSeq 2500 (2x100 bp) or NovaSeq (2x150 bp). In the source study's methods: MIGEC was used to demultiplex reads and collapse the reads into UMI consensus sequences, and MiXCR was used for V(D)J alignment. Vaccine-responding clonotypes were defined with edgeR using replicate PBMC samples, requiring FDR below 0.01 and a log2 fold change above 5 up to day 15. Each bulk clonotype was labeled CD4 or CD8 based on which sequenced repertoire, CD4 or CD8, contained the clonotype at higher abundance. In-frame beta chains were kept once TCRdb had trimmed the public reads at Q25 with fastp and called clones with MiXCR. Records with the same CDR3 protein are collapsed into one entry carrying the most frequent genes and DNA. The V and J calls were determined by TCRdb, not by the authors. Counted in this sample were around 500,000 distinct CDR3 sequences; 21% of them appeared once. The ten largest account for 15% to 20% of the sample.

In this sample, this clonotype turned up a few times. Which antigen it targets is not known. The input lacks base qualities; no much larger clone sits a single base away. The clonotype originates from a man between 18 and 29 years old who received the YFV17D yellow fever vaccine. In this chain, TRBV12-3 or TRBV12-4 is recombined with TRBJ2-1; the D segment may tentatively be TRBD1 or TRBD2, each giving 6 matched bases. Sequencing was performed on PBMCs, taken 21 days after the first yellow fever vaccination. The encoded CDR3 is CASSSGGGYNEQFF. The sequence in DNA is TGTGCCAGCAGTTCCGGGGGCGGGTACAATGAGCAGTTCTTC.